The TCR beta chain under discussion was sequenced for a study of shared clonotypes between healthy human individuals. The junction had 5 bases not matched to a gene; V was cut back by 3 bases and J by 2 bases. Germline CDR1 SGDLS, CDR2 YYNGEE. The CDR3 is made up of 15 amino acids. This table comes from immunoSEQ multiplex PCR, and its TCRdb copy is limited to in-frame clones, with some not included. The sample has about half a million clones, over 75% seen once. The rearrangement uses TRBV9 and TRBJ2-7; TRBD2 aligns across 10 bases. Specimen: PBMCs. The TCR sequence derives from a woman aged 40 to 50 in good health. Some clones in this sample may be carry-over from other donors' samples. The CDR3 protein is CASSAGLAEAYEQYF. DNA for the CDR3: TGTGCCAGCAGCGCCGGACTAGCGGAGGCCTACGAGCAGTACTTC.